This T cell receptor (beta chain) emerged from a study of blood T cell repertoires in COVID-19. Background on the study: Material from acute and convalescent COVID-19 was sourced from the United States, Italy and Spain.

The participants were between about 18 and 90 years old and came from some 23 US areas. In the original processing: It was from reference gene primer amplification that nucleated cell counts were estimated. TCRdb's copy holds only in-frame clones and misses some; the assay was immunoSEQ multiplex PCR. The DNA gave D and trimming, while V, J and clone size come from that table. This table has around 400,000 clones, about 88% appearing once. CDR1 and CDR2 from the germline V gene are SGDLS and YYNGEE. The CDR3 has 16 residues. Trimming left V 4 bases short and J 2 bases short, with 16 bases between. The rearrangement uses TRBV9 and TRBJ2-1, with D unresolved. This receptor was identified in a woman aged 18-29 years who had been exposed to COVID-19. Material for sequencing was PBMCs or T cells enriched from blood (not recorded which). The CDR3 DNA is TGTGCCAGCAGCCCGCCGGAGCCGGTCCCCTACAATGAGCAGTTCTTC. Translating it yields CASSPPEPVPYNEQFF.